The 9 T cell receptor beta chains listed next were all sequenced from one sample in a study of blood T cell repertoires in COVID-19. Profiling relied on immunoSEQ multiplex PCR, and the TCRdb table lists in-frame clones only, not all of them. The table shows about 45,000 clones, with about 89% occurring only once. The sample was peripheral blood. The receptors were sampled from a human donor in a cohort sampled during active COVID-19.

The chain couples TRBV27 to TRBJ2-7; 9 bases fit TRBD1. This CDR3 is built from 16 residues. The J segment lost 2 bases and the V segment lost 2 bases, leaving 7 bases of the junction unmatched. The germline gives CDR1 MNHEY, CDR2 SMNVEV (reference sequence). The CDR3 sequence is CASSLIVGTGPYEQYF. As DNA, the CDR3 is TGTGCCAGCAGTTTAATCGTAGGGACAGGGCCCTACGAGCAGTACTTC.

V is TRBV7-3 and J is TRBJ2-5, with 10 bases matching TRBD2. Germline V gives CDR1 SGHTA, CDR2 FQGTGA. The trim removed 5 bases at V and 1 base at J, leaving 7 bases unmatched. This CDR3 comprises 16 residues. In nucleotides, the CDR3 is TGTGCCAGCAGCCCAAGCGGGAGGGCCATCCAAGAGACCCAGTACTTC. This gives the protein CASSPSGRAIQETQYF.

The V and J genes are TRBV7-3 and TRBJ2-3; 7 bases are shared with TRBD1. The CDR3 totals 15 residues. Germline values: CDR1 SGHTA, CDR2 FQGTGA. V lost 3 bases, J lost 0 bases, and 3 bases stayed unmatched. The CDR3 region has the DNA TGTGCCAGCAGCTTGGCAGGGGGTAGCACAGATACGCAGTATTTT. This translates into CASSLAGGSTDTQYF. Combining the CDR3 with reference TRBV7-3 and TRBJ2-3 gives the whole variable domain GAGVSQTPSNKVTEKGKYVELRCDPISGHTALYWYRQSLGQGPEFLIYFQGTGAADDSGLPNDRFFAVRPEGSVSTLKIQRTERGDSAVYLCASSLAGGSTDTQYFGPGTRLTVL.

The chain couples TRBV28 to TRBJ2-3; 8 bases match TRBD2. V dropped 5 bases and J dropped 4; count of bases not matched to a gene: 11. The CDR3 is made up of 16 amino acids. CDR1 and CDR2 from the germline V gene are MDHEN and SYDVKM. The CDR3 loop reads CASSPLVTGGPDTQYF. CDR3 DNA: TGTGCCAGCAGTCCCCTGGTGACGGGAGGGCCAGATACGCAGTATTTT.

The chain couples TRBV21-1 to TRBJ2-2; TRBD1 is taken as the D call from the table, unchecked against the DNA. TRBV21-1 is deemed a pseudogene. This CDR3 has 13 residues. CDR3 residues: CATGTGNTGELFF. CDR3 in DNA: TGTGCTACCGGGACAGGGAACACCGGGGAGCTGTTTTTT.

CDR3 amino acids: CASSHGQLTGELFF. DNA of the CDR3: TGTGCCAGCAGCCACGGACAGTTAACCGGGGAGCTGTTTTTT. The chain joins TRBV3-1 (or the pseudogene TRBV3-2) to TRBJ2-2; possible D gene TRBD1, 6 bases. Looked up from germline, CDR1 is LGHDT and CDR2 is YNNKEL (reference sequence). The V end was cut by 3 bases, the J end by 5 bases, with 10 bases between. The CDR3 runs 14 residues.

The chain couples TRBV6-5 to TRBJ2-7; TRBD1 is a possible D gene (6 bases). Looked up from germline, CDR1 is MNHEY and CDR2 is SVGAGI. This CDR3 has 14 amino acids. V was shortened by 6 bases and J by 0 bases, with 12 bases between the two germline ends. Here the CDR3 reads CASRPRDNSYEQYF. The CDR3 nucleotides are TGTGCCAGCAGACCCCGGGACAACTCCTACGAGCAGTACTTC.

The rearrangement links TRBV2 to TRBJ2-2; D is possibly TRBD2 (7 bases). Deletions cut 2 bases from V and 4 bases from J, with 14 bases between. Germline loops: CDR1 SNHLY, CDR2 FYNNEI. This CDR3 is built from 16 residues. The CDR3 loop reads CASSEYGGGGTGELFF. The CDR3 nucleotides are TGTGCCAGCAGTGAATATGGGGGAGGGGGCACCGGGGAGCTGTTTTTT.

The J gene is TRBJ2-3, the V gene TRBV7-2, with a tentative D call TRBD1 (5 bases). The CDR3 has 13 residues. With 3 bases removed from V and 4 bases from J, the gap between germline ends came to 8 bases. Germline assignment: CDR1 SGHTA and CDR2 FQGNSA. CDR3 sequence: CASSFQGADTQYF. CDR3 sequence (DNA): TGTGCCAGCAGCTTCCAGGGTGCAGATACGCAGTATTTT.